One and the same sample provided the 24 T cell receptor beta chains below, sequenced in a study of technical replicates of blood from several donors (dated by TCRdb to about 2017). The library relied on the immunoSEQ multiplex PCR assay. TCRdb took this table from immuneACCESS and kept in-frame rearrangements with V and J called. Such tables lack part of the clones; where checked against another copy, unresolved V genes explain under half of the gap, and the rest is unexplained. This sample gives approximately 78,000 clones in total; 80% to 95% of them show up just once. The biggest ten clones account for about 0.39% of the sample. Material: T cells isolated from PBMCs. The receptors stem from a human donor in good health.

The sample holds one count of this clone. CDR3 sequence reads: CAGGTGNYGYTF. The CDR3 DNA reads TGTGCCGGAGGGACAGGGAACTATGGCTACACCTTC. The chain carries TRBV2 and TRBJ1-2; TRBD1 matches at 9 bases. Trimming cost V 11 bases and J 2 bases; bases outside gene matches: 3. The CDR3 has 12 residues. The germline V gene encodes CDR1 SNHLY and CDR2 FYNNEI. Using reference TRBV2 and TRBJ1-2 for the parts outside the CDR3, the full variable domain is EPEVTQTPSHQVTQMGQEVILRCVPISNHLYFYWYRQILGQKVEFLVSFYNNEISEKSEIFDDQFSVERPDGSNFTLKIRSTKLEDSAMYFCAGGTGNYGYTFGSGTRLTVV.

The DNA for the CDR3 is TGTGCCAGCCAGGACTCTGGAAACACCATATATTTT. As protein: CASQDSGNTIYF. The chain has TRBV28 and TRBJ1-3; D is undetermined. The CDR3 totals 12 residues. V was trimmed by 8 bases and J by 0 bases, leaving 5 bases between them. Germline assignment: CDR1 MDHEN and CDR2 SYDVKM.

The CDR3 protein is CASRSGLSGNTIYF. The CDR3 coding sequence is TGTGCCAGTAGATCAGGCCTCTCTGGAAACACCATATATTTT. This chain links TRBV19 with TRBJ1-3; D uncertain. The CDR3 runs 14 residues. Trimming removed 6 bases at V and 0 bases at J, with 9 bases between. Looked up from germline, CDR1 is LNHDA and CDR2 is SQIVND (reference sequence).

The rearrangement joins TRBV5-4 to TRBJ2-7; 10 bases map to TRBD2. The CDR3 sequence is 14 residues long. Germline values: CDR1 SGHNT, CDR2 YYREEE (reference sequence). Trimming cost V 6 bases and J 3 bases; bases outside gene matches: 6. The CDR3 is CASTPSGSHYEQYF. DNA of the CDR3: TGTGCCAGCACCCCTAGCGGGAGTCACTACGAGCAGTACTTC.

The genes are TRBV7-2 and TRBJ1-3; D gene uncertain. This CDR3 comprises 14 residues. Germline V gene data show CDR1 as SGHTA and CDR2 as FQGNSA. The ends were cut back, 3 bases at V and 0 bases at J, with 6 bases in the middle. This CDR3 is CASSFRDSGNTIYF. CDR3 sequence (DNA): TGTGCCAGCAGCTTCCGGGACTCTGGAAACACCATATATTTT.

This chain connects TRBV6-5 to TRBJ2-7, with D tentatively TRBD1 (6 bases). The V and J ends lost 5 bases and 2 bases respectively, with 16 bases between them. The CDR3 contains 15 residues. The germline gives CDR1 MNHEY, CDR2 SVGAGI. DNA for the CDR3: TGTGCCAGCAGTCCCATTTGGCAGGGGCCCTACGAGCAGTACTTC. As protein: CASSPIWQGPYEQYF.

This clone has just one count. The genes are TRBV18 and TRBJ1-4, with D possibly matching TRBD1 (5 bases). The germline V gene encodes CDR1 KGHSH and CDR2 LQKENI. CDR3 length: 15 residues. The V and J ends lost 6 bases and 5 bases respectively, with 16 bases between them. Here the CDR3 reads CASSPVAGRNEKLFF. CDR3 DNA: TGTGCCAGCTCCCCTGTCGCAGGGAGGAATGAAAAACTGTTTTTT.

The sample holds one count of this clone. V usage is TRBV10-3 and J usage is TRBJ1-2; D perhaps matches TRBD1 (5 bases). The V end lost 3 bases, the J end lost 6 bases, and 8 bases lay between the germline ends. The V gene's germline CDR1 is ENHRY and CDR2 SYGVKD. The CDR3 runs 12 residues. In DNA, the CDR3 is TGTGCCATCAGTGACAGGGTAGATGGCTACACCTTC. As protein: CAISDRVDGYTF.

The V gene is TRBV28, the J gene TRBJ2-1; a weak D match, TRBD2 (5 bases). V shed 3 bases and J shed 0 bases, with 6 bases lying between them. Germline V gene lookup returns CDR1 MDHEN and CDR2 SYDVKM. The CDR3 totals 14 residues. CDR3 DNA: TGTGCCAGCAGTTTCGGGGACTCCTACAATGAGCAGTTCTTC. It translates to CASSFGDSYNEQFF.

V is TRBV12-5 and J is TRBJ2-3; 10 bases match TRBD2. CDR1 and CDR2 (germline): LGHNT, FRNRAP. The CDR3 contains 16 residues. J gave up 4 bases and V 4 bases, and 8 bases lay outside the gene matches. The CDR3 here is CASGSPSGSKADTQYF. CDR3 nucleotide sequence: TGTGCTAGTGGTTCGCCTAGCGGGAGTAAGGCAGATACGCAGTATTTT.

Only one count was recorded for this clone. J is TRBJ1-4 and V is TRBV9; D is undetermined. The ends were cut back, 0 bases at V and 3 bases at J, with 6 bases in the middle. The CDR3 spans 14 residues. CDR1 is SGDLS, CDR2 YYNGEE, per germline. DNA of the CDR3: TGTGCCAGCAGCGTAGCGGGATCTAATGAAAAACTGTTTTTT. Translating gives CASSVAGSNEKLFF. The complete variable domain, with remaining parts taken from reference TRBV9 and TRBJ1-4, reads DSGVTQTPKHLITATGQRVTLRCSPRSGDLSVYWYQQSLDQGLQFLIQYYNGEERAKGNILERFSAQQFPDLHSELNLSSLELGDSALYFCASSVAGSNEKLFFGSGTQLSVL.

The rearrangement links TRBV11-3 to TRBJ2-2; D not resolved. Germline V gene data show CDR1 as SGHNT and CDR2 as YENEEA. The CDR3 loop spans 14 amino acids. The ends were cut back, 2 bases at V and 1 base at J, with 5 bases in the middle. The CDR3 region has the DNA TGTGCCAGCAGCTTAAGCGAGAACACCGGGGAGCTGTTTTTT. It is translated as CASSLSENTGELFF.

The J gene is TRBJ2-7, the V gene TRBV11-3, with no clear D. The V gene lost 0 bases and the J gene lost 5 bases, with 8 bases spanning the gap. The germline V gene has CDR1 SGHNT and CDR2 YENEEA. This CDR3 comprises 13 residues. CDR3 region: CASSLDPRDEQYF. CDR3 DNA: TGTGCCAGCAGCTTAGACCCCCGCGACGAGCAGTACTTC.

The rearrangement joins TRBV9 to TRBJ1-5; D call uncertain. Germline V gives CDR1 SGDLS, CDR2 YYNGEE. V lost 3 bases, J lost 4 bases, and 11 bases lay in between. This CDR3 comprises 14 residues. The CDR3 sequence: CASSGAGLNQPQHF. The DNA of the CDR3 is TGTGCCAGCAGCGGGGCCGGACTAAATCAGCCCCAGCATTTT.

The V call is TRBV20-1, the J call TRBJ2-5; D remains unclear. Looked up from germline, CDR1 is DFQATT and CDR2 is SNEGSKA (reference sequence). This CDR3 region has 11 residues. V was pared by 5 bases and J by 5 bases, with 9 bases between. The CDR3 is CSAEHGETQYF. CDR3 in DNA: TGCAGTGCTGAGCACGGGGAGACCCAGTACTTC.

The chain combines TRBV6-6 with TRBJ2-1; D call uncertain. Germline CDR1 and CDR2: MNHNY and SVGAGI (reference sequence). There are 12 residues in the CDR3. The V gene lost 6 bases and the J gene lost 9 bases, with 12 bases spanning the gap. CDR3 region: CASSLDWSEQFF. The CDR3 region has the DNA TGTGCCAGCAGCCTAGACTGGAGTGAGCAGTTCTTC.

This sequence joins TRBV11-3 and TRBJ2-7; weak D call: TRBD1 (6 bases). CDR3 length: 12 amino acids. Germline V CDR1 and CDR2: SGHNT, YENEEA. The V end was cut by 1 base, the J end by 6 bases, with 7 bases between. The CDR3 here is CASSLAGVEQYF. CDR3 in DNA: TGTGCCAGCAGCTTAGCAGGGGTCGAGCAGTACTTC.

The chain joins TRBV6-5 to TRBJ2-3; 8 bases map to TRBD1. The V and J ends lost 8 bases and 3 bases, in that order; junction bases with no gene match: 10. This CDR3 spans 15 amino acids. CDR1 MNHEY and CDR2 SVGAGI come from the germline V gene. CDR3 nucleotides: TGTGCCAGCTTTCAGGGGACAGGAGCAACAGATACGCAGTATTTT. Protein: CASFQGTGATDTQYF.

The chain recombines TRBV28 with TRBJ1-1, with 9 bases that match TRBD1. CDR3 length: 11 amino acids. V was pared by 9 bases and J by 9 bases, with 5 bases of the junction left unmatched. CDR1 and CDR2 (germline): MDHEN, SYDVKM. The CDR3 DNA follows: TGTGCCAGTTGGGGACAGGGTAAAGCTTTCTTT. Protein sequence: CASWGQGKAFF.

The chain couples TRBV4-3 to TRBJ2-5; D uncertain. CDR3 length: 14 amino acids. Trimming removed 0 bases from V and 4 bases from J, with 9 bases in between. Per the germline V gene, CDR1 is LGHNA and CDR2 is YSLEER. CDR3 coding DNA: TGCGCCAGCAGCCAAGATCTAGTGGGAGAGACCCAGTACTTC. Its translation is CASSQDLVGETQYF.

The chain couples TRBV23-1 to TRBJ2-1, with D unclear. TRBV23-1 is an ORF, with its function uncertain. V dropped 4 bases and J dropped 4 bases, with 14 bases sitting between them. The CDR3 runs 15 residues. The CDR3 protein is CASSRTLGVYNEQFF. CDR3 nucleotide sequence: TGCGCCAGCAGTCGTACCCTCGGAGTATACAATGAGCAGTTCTTC.

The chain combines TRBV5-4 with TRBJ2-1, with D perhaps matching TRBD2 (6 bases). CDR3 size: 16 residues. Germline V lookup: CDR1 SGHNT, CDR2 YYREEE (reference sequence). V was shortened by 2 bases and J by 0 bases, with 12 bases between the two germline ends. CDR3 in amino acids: CASSFFLASSYNEQFF. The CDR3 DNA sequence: TGTGCCAGCAGCTTTTTCCTAGCGTCCTCCTACAATGAGCAGTTCTTC.

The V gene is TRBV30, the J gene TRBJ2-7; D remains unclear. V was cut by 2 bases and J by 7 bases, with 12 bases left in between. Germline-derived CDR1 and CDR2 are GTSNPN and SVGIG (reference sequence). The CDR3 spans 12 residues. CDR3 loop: CAWSTAAREQYF. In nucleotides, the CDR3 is TGTGCCTGGAGTACGGCGGCCAGAGAGCAGTACTTC.

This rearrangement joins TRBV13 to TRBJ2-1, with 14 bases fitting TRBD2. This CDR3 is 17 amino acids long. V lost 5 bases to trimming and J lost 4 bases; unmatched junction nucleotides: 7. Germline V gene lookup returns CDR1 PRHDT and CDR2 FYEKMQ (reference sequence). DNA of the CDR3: TGTGCCAGCAGCACCGGACTAGCGGGAGGACCTTACAATGAGCAGTTCTTC. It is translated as CASSTGLAGGPYNEQFF.